This TCR beta chain was captured by sequencing in a study of neurological immune-mediated disorders. V was clipped by 7 bases and J by 3 bases, with 6 bases between them. The germline gives CDR1 SQVTM, CDR2 ANQGSEA. This CDR3 is 10 amino acids long. This clonotype was recorded many times. Template-switch 5'RACE cDNA synthesis added a 10-nucleotide unique molecular identifier. TCRdb itself ran the 5' RACE reads through MiXCR, one entry per CDR3 protein. Among 57,000 or so distinct CDR3 sequences listed, about an eighth were seen once. This TCR came from a man between 60 and 75 years old in good health. The chain carries TRBV29-1 and TRBJ1-1, with unresolved D. What was sequenced was PBMCs. This CDR3 reads CSAGDTEAFF. As DNA, the CDR3 is TGCAGCGCTGGGGACACTGAAGCTTTCTTT. The full variable domain, with the rest looked up from reference TRBV29-1 and TRBJ1-1, is SAVISQKPSRDICQRGTSLTIQCQVDSQVTMMFWYRQQPGQSLTLIATANQGSEATYESGFVIDKFPISRPNLTFSTLTVSNMSPEDSSIYLCSAGDTEAFFGQGTRLTVV.